The 20 T cell receptor beta chains below were found in one sample sequenced in a study of cytomegalovirus exposure and HLA in healthy donors. Primers for the PCR totalled 60 Vbeta and 13 Jbeta. The repertoire was sequenced with immunoSEQ multiplex PCR; TCRdb's copy has only in-frame clones and lacks some. The sample lists under 200,000 clones, approximately 67% occurring once. The sample taken for sequencing was PBMCs. Receptors were obtained from a woman aged 18-29 years in good health and CMV-seropositive.

The V gene is TRBV27, the J gene TRBJ2-7; 8 nucleotides agree with TRBD2. The CDR3 length is 15 residues. Germline values: CDR1 MNHEY, CDR2 SMNVEV (reference sequence). Germline trimming cut 5 bases from V and 1 base from J; bases unmatched to any gene: 7. The CDR3, as DNA: TGTGCCAGCAGTACGATCGGGGGGGGTTCCTACGAGCAGTACTTC. Protein: CASSTIGGGSYEQYF.

V is TRBV20-1 and J is TRBJ2-1; no clear D. Germline V gene lookup returns CDR1 DFQATT and CDR2 SNEGSKA (reference sequence). The germline V and J ends were trimmed by 3 bases and 8 bases, with 5 bases remaining between them. The CDR3 extends over 10 amino acids. The CDR3 DNA follows: TGCAGTGCTAGTGCGGATGAGCAGTTCTTC. Translated, it gives CSASADEQFF.

This chain joins TRBV4-3 and TRBJ1-2; no reliable D call. This CDR3 spans 12 amino acids. The germline V and J ends were trimmed by 3 bases and 5 bases, with 7 bases remaining between them. Germline-derived CDR1 and CDR2 are LGHNA and YSLEER. CDR3 residues: CASSHSHYGYTF. The CDR3 DNA reads as TGCGCCAGCAGCCATTCCCATTATGGCTACACCTTC.

The chain uses TRBV7-2 and TRBJ2-1, with D perhaps matching TRBD2 (5 bases). The CDR3 sequence is 13 residues long. CDR1 is SGHTA, CDR2 FQGNSA, per germline. Trimming took off 8 bases at V and 4 bases at J, with 12 bases between the two ends. The CDR3 is CASRSGGYNEQFF. In nucleotides, the CDR3 is TGTGCCAGCCGTTCCGGAGGTTACAATGAGCAGTTCTTC.

This chain connects TRBV5-1 to TRBJ2-1; 7 bases are shared with TRBD2. CDR1 and CDR2 from the germline V gene are SGHRS and YFSETQ. J lost 4 bases, V lost 3 bases, and 7 bases had no gene match. The CDR3 loop spans 15 amino acids. The CDR3 nucleotides are TGCGCCAGCAGCTCCATATACGGGGGGTACAATGAGCAGTTCTTC. It translates to CASSSIYGGYNEQFF.

The chain links TRBV4-1 to TRBJ2-3; D gene unclear. The CDR3 consists of 12 residues. Looked up from germline, CDR1 is MGHRA and CDR2 is YSYEKL. V was cut by 3 bases and J by 4 bases, with 5 bases left in between. The DNA for the CDR3 is TGCGCCAGCAGCCACCCTGCAGATACGCAGTATTTT. Translated, it gives CASSHPADTQYF.

This sequence joins TRBV5-6 and TRBJ2-3; D is ambiguous. The V gene's germline CDR1 is SGHDT and CDR2 YYEEEE. The CDR3 runs to 15 residues. Trimming removed 4 bases from V and 0 bases from J, with 12 bases in between. The DNA for the CDR3 is TGTGCCAGCAGCCCCCTTCCACTGAGCACAGATACGCAGTATTTT. Translated: CASSPLPLSTDTQYF.

This clone was detected once. V gene TRBV16 combines with J gene TRBJ2-1; 8 nucleotides agree with TRBD1. The CDR3 loop spans 15 amino acids. J lost 7 bases, V lost 4 bases, and 9 bases had no gene match. Germline V gene sequence: CDR1 KGHSY, CDR2 FQNENV. The CDR3 sequence is CASSLPGTGGNEQFF. The CDR3 nucleotides are TGTGCCAGCAGCCTTCCCGGGACAGGCGGAAATGAGCAGTTCTTC.

This chain uses TRBV28 with TRBJ2-7; perhaps TRBD2 as D (6 bases). V was cut by 6 bases and J by 2 bases, with 14 bases left in between. Per the germline V gene, CDR1 is MDHEN and CDR2 is SYDVKM. CDR3 length equals 14 residues. The CDR3 region is CASSGGGSPYEQYF. DNA for the CDR3: TGTGCCAGCAGCGGGGGAGGTAGTCCCTACGAGCAGTACTTC.

The table lists this clone with a count of one. The chain recombines TRBV5-4 with TRBJ1-3; 8 nucleotides agree with TRBD1. Germline assignment: CDR1 SGHNT and CDR2 YYREEE (reference sequence). This CDR3 has 15 residues. After removal of 1 base from V and 2 bases from J, the junction contained 2 bases not matched to a gene. CDR3 DNA sequence: TGTGCCAGCAGCTTGCAACAGGGGGCTGGAAACACCATATATTTT. Amino acids: CASSLQQGAGNTIYF. Variable domain in full (rest from reference TRBV5-4 and TRBJ1-3): ETGVTQSPTHLIKTRGQQVTLRCSSQSGHNTVSWYQQALGQGPQFIFQYYREEENGRGNFPPRFSGLQFPNYSSELNVNALELDDSALYLCASSLQQGAGNTIYFGEGSWLTVV.

This rearrangement joins TRBV30 to TRBJ2-5; maybe TRBD1 (6 bases). Trimming left V 0 bases short and J 2 bases short, with 13 bases between. This CDR3 has 15 residues. Germline CDR1 reads GTSNPN; CDR2 reads SVGIG (reference sequence). DNA for the CDR3: TGTGCCTGGAGTGTACTTGGGGGCAGACAAGAGACCCAGTACTTC. Translating it yields CAWSVLGGRQETQYF.

The sample holds one count of this clone. The chain combines TRBV27 with TRBJ1-1, with 7 bases identical to TRBD1. J gave up 1 base and V 3 bases, and 8 bases lay outside the gene matches. The CDR3 runs to 16 residues. The V gene's germline CDR1 is MNHEY and CDR2 SMNVEV (reference sequence). The CDR3 is CASSFTTGLTNTEAFF. CDR3 in DNA: TGTGCCAGCAGTTTTACGACAGGGTTGACGAACACTGAAGCTTTCTTT.

This chain links TRBV7-2 with TRBJ2-2, with D possibly TRBD2 on 6 matching bases. Per germline, CDR1 SGHTA and CDR2 FQGNSA. The CDR3 totals 16 residues. The V and J ends lost 0 bases and 2 bases respectively, with 10 bases between them. The CDR3 DNA reads TGTGCCAGCAGCTTAGCCGGGACTTACAACACCGGGGAGCTGTTTTTT. This gives the protein CASSLAGTYNTGELFF.

The V gene is TRBV6-5, the J gene TRBJ2-7; D might be TRBD2 (5 bases). V dropped 2 bases and J dropped 5 bases, with 7 bases sitting between them. The CDR3 length is 12 residues. CDR1 and CDR2 (germline): MNHEY, SVGAGI. CDR3 region: CASSYVGNEQYF. CDR3 bases: TGTGCCAGCAGTTACGTCGGGAACGAGCAGTACTTC.

This clone was seen only a few times. The chain combines TRBV6-5 with TRBJ1-1; D not resolved. The germline V gene encodes CDR1 MNHEY and CDR2 SVGAGI. The germline V and J ends were trimmed by 4 bases and 5 bases, with 11 bases remaining between them. CDR3 length: 13 residues. The CDR3 reads CASSSTQYTEAFF. The CDR3 coding sequence is TGTGCCAGCAGTTCTACACAGTATACTGAAGCTTTCTTT.

The chain carries TRBV23-1 and TRBJ2-1; 7 bases line up with TRBD2. TRBV23-1 is designated an ORF whose function remains uncertain. CDR3 length: 17 residues. Trimming at V came to 4 bases and at J to 6 bases, leaving 15 bases not matched to a gene. CDR3 protein: CASSPGEGLVIGNEQFF. Here the CDR3 DNA reads TGCGCCAGCAGTCCCGGGGAGGGTTTGGTTATTGGCAATGAGCAGTTCTTC.

The CDR3, as DNA: TGTGCCTGGAATAAAGCGACAGGGGGCTACGAGCAGTACTTC. Translating gives CAWNKATGGYEQYF. The chain links TRBV30 to TRBJ2-7; 9 bases align to TRBD1. Germline CDR1 and CDR2: GTSNPN and SVGIG (reference sequence). This CDR3 has 14 amino acids. V shed 4 bases and J 3 bases; nucleotides not matched to a gene: 7.

In its sample, this clone was seen a few times. The chain recombines TRBV28 with TRBJ1-2; 7 bases are shared with TRBD1. Unmatched junction bases numbered 13, after V lost 6 bases and J lost 6 bases. The germline V gene has CDR1 MDHEN and CDR2 SYDVKM. The CDR3 extends over 15 amino acids. CDR3 sequence reads: CASRPRTGTVDGYTF. The DNA for the CDR3 is TGTGCCAGCAGACCAAGGACAGGAACGGTCGATGGCTACACCTTC.

This clone was observed a handful of times. The chain recombines TRBV27 with TRBJ1-1, with no clear D. The CDR3 spans 13 residues. Germline CDR1 reads MNHEY; CDR2 reads SMNVEV (reference sequence). The V gene lost 5 bases and the J gene lost 1 base, with 8 bases spanning the gap. The CDR3 nucleotides are TGTGCCAGCAGTCTCAGGTCGAACACTGAAGCTTTCTTT. It yields the protein CASSLRSNTEAFF.

V is TRBV28 and J is TRBJ1-3; D ambiguous. With 6 bases removed from V and 3 bases from J, the gap between germline ends came to 3 bases. The germline V gene encodes CDR1 MDHEN and CDR2 SYDVKM. The CDR3 totals 11 residues. CDR3 sequence reads: CASSVGNTIYF. DNA for the CDR3: TGTGCCAGCAGCGTTGGAAACACCATATATTTT.